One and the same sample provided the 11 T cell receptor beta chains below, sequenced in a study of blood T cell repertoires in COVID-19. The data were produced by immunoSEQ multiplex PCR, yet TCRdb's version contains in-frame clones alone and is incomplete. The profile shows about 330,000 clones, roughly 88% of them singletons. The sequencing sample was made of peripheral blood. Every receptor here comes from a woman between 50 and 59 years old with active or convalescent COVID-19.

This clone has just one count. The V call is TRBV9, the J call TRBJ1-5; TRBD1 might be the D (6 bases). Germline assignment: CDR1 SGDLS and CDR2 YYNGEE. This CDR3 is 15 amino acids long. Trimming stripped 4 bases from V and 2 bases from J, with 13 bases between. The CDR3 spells CASSPTGMGNQPQHF. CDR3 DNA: TGTGCCAGCAGCCCCACAGGGATGGGCAATCAGCCCCAGCATTTT.

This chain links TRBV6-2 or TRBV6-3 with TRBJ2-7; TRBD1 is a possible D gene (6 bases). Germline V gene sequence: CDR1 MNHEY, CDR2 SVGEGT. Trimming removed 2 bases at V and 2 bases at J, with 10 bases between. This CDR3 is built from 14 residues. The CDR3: CASSYLGQTYEQYF. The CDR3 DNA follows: TGTGCCAGCAGTTACCTAGGACAGACCTACGAGCAGTACTTC.

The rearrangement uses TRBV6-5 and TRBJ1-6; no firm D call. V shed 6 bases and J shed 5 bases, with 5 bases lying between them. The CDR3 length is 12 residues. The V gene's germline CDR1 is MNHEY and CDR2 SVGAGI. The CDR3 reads CASRPNNSPLHF. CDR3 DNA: TGTGCCAGCAGACCTAATAATTCACCCCTCCACTTT.

CDR3 region: CSVGQGRLNEQYF. The CDR3 DNA is TGCAGCGTGGGACAGGGGAGGTTGAACGAGCAGTACTTC. The chain uses TRBV29-1 and TRBJ2-7, with 10 bases fitting TRBD1. This CDR3 is built from 13 residues. Germline V gives CDR1 SQVTM, CDR2 ANQGSEA. The J segment lost 5 bases and the V segment lost 6 bases, leaving 7 bases of the junction unmatched.

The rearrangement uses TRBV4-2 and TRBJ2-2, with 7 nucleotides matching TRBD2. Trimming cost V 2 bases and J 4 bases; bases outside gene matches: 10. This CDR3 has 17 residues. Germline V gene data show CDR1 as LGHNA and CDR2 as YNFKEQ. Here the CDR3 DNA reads TGTGCCAGCAGCCAACCGACTAGCAGTGTGGGCACCGGGGAGCTGTTTTTT. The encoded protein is CASSQPTSSVGTGELFF.

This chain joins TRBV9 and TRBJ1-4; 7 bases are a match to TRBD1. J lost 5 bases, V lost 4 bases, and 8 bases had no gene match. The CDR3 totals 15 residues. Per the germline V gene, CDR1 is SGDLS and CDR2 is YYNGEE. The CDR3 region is CASSFTGVGNEKLFF. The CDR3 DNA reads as TGTGCCAGCAGCTTTACAGGGGTGGGGAATGAAAAACTGTTTTTT.

This CDR3 reads CASSRGSGQVGETQYF. The CDR3 coding sequence is TGTGCCAGTAGTAGGGGTTCGGGACAGGTAGGGGAGACCCAGTACTTC. The V and J genes are TRBV19 and TRBJ2-5, with 8 bases aligning to TRBD1. CDR1 and CDR2 from the germline V gene are LNHDA and SQIVND (reference sequence). This CDR3 has 16 residues. V trimming: 4 bases; J trimming: 5 bases; junction bases outside the gene matches: 12.

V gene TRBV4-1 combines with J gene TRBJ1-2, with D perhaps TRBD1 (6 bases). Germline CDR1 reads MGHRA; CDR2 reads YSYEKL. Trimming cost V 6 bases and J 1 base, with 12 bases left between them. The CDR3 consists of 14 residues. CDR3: CASSGTSLNYGYTF. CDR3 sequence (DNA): TGCGCCAGCAGTGGGACATCGCTTAACTATGGCTACACCTTC.

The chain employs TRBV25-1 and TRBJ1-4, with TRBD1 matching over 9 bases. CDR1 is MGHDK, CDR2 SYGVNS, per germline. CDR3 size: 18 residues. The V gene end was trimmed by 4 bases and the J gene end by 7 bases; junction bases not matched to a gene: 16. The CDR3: CASSASGTGYGLGEKLFF. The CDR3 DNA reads TGTGCCAGCAGTGCGTCCGGGACAGGGTATGGATTGGGTGAAAAACTGTTTTTT.

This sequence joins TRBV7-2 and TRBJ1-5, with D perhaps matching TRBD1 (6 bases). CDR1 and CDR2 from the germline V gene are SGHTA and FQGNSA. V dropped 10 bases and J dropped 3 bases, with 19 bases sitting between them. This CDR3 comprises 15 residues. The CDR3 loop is CATQASTGDNQPQHF. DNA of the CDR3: TGTGCCACACAAGCCTCGACAGGCGACAATCAGCCCCAGCATTTT.

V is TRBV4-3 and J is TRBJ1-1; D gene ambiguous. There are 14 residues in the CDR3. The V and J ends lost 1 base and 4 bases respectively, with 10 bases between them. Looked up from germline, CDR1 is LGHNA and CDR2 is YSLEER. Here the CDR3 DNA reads TGCGCCAGCAGCCAAGCCCTCCCGAGCACTGAAGCTTTCTTT. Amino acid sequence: CASSQALPSTEAFF.